These 14 T cell receptor beta chains share one sample of origin, sequenced in a study of control samples from healthy donors and cancer patients. Assay: immunoSEQ multiplex PCR; the TCRdb copy retains only in-frame clones and omits some. This table holds 150,000 to 200,000 clones, roughly 89% found once. Sequences were obtained from blood. Receptors were obtained from a woman aged 25 to 39 in good health.

The J gene is TRBJ2-5, the V gene TRBV4-2, with 11 nucleotides matching TRBD2. CDR3 length: 13 amino acids. V was clipped by 6 bases and J by 5 bases; unmatched bases: 2. The germline V gene has CDR1 LGHNA and CDR2 YNFKEQ. The CDR3 here is CASRIAGGETQYF. The CDR3 DNA is TGTGCCAGCAGAATAGCGGGAGGGGAGACCCAGTACTTC.

Concerning this clone itself: At the DNA level, this CDR3 is encoded by other sequences in the same sample as well. This rearrangement joins TRBV18 to TRBJ2-5, with 9 positions matching TRBD1. The V segment lost 6 bases and the J segment 4 bases; nucleotides outside the gene matches: 3. The length of the CDR3 is 13 residues. The germline V gene encodes CDR1 KGHSH and CDR2 LQKENI. In DNA form, the CDR3 reads TGTGCCAGCTCGCCGGGACAGGGAGAGACCCAGTACTTC. It specifies CASSPGQGETQYF.

The chain is built from TRBV7-9 and TRBJ2-1; 7 bases align to TRBD2. The CDR3 sequence is 16 residues long. Germline V CDR1 and CDR2: SEHNR, FQNEAQ (reference sequence). Germline trimming cut 1 base from V and 4 bases from J; bases unmatched to any gene: 7. The CDR3 DNA is TGTGCCAGCAGCTTAGGAGCTAGCGGAAATTACAATGAGCAGTTCTTC. Its translation is CASSLGASGNYNEQFF.

This sequence joins TRBV9 and TRBJ1-1; 8 bases agree with TRBD1. In germline, CDR1 is SGDLS, CDR2 YYNGEE. V lost 0 bases and J lost 8; bases outside the gene matches: 6. The length of the CDR3 is 14 residues. The CDR3 DNA follows: TGTGCCAGCAGCGTAGTGGGACAGGCCGTCGAAGCTTTCTTT. Translating gives CASSVVGQAVEAFF.

V gene TRBV18 combines with J gene TRBJ1-6; D possibly corresponds to TRBD1 (6 bases). Germline CDR1 reads KGHSH; CDR2 reads LQKENI. The CDR3 covers 14 residues. V dropped 6 bases and J dropped 7 bases, with 13 bases sitting between them. CDR3 sequence (DNA): TGTGCCAGCTCCCCAGGGGCTAAGAATTCACCCCTCCACTTT. Translation gives CASSPGAKNSPLHF.

The V call is TRBV7-2, the J call TRBJ2-7, with 11 bases that match TRBD2. After removal of 0 bases from V and 6 bases from J, the junction contained 4 bases not matched to a gene. Germline CDR1 is SGHTA and CDR2 is FQGNSA. The CDR3 consists of 15 residues. CDR3 amino acids: CASSLALGTSGEQYF. The CDR3 nucleotides are TGTGCCAGCAGCTTAGCGTTGGGGACTAGCGGCGAGCAGTACTTC.

For this clone: Germline is not matched at one junction end, which may reflect a read error. The rearrangement uses TRBV7-2 and TRBJ1-5, with 8 bases that match TRBD1. The CDR3 sequence is 15 residues long. Germline lookup yields CDR1 SGHTA and CDR2 FQGNSA. The CDR3 here is CASSLETGANRPQHF. CDR3 sequence (DNA): TGTGCCAGCAGCTTAGAGACAGGGGCCAATCGGCCCCAGCATTTT.

The chain is built from TRBV4-1 and TRBJ1-5; D may be TRBD1 (6 bases). The CDR3 is made up of 16 amino acids. V was trimmed by 0 bases and J by 5 bases, leaving 14 bases between them. Per germline, CDR1 MGHRA and CDR2 YSYEKL. CDR3 protein: CASSQDPRGADQPQHF. CDR3 in DNA: TGCGCCAGCAGCCAAGATCCCCGGGGGGCGGATCAGCCCCAGCATTTT.

This chain uses TRBV3-1 (or the pseudogene TRBV3-2) with TRBJ1-6; possible D gene TRBD1, 5 bases. Germline V CDR1 and CDR2: LGHDT, YNNKEL (reference sequence). The CDR3 length is 14 residues. The V end was cut by 1 base, the J end by 8 bases, with 9 bases between. CDR3 residues: CASSQGGMDSPLHF. DNA of the CDR3: TGTGCCAGCAGCCAAGGGGGGATGGATTCACCCCTCCACTTT.

This rearrangement joins TRBV2 to TRBJ2-7; TRBD2 is a possible D gene (6 bases). There are 14 residues in the CDR3. The V and J ends lost 1 base and 2 bases respectively, with 9 bases between them. Germline CDR1 reads SNHLY; CDR2 reads FYNNEI. CDR3 sequence (DNA): TGTGCCAGCAGTGAAGGGAGGGAGACCTACGAGCAGTACTTC. Protein: CASSEGRETYEQYF. The full variable domain, completed using reference TRBV2 and TRBJ2-7, is EPEVTQTPSHQVTQMGQEVILRCVPISNHLYFYWYRQILGQKVEFLVSFYNNEISEKSEIFDDQFSVERPDGSNFTLKIRSTKLEDSAMYFCASSEGRETYEQYFGPGTRLTVT.

The chain recombines TRBV19 with TRBJ1-3; 7 nucleotides agree with TRBD1. Germline CDR1 reads LNHDA; CDR2 reads SQIVND (reference sequence). V dropped 6 bases and J dropped 2; count of bases not matched to a gene: 4. The CDR3 runs to 14 residues. Written as DNA, the CDR3 is TGTGCCAGTAGGGAACAGGGGACTGGAAACACCATATATTTT. This sequence encodes CASREQGTGNTIYF.

The rearrangement joins TRBV7-9 to TRBJ1-1; 7 bases line up with TRBD1. The CDR3 extends over 14 amino acids. Germline CDR1 SEHNR, CDR2 FQNEAQ (reference sequence). V gave up 3 bases and J gave up 0 bases; unmatched junction bases: 1. The DNA of the CDR3 is TGTGCCAGCAGCTTGACAGGGATGAACACTGAAGCTTTCTTT. This translates into CASSLTGMNTEAFF.

This clone was recorded a few times. The V and J genes are TRBV12-3 or TRBV12-4 and TRBJ2-7, with a tentative D call TRBD2 (6 bases). CDR3 size: 12 residues. The V end lost 3 bases, the J end lost 6 bases, and 9 bases lay between the germline ends. The CDR3 is CASSFGGIEQYF. The CDR3 DNA follows: TGTGCCAGCAGTTTTGGCGGGATCGAGCAGTACTTC.

This chain uses TRBV28 with TRBJ2-7, with D possibly TRBD1 on 6 matching bases. The germline gives CDR1 MDHEN, CDR2 SYDVKM. Trimming removed 6 bases from V and 3 bases from J, with 9 bases in between. The CDR3 spans 12 residues. The CDR3 sequence: CASRQGRYEQYF. The CDR3 nucleotides are TGTGCCAGCAGACAGGGACGCTACGAGCAGTACTTC.